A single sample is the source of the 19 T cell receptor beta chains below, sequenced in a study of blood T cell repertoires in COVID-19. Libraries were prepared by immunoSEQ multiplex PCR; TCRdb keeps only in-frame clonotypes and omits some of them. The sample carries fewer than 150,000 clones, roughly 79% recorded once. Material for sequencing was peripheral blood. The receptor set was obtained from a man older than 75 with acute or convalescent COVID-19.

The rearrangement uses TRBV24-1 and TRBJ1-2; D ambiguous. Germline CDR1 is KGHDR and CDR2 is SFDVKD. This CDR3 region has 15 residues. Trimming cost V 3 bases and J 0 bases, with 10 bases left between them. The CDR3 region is CATSDARGTNYGYTF. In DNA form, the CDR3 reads TGTGCCACCAGTGATGCCCGCGGGACTAACTATGGCTACACCTTC.

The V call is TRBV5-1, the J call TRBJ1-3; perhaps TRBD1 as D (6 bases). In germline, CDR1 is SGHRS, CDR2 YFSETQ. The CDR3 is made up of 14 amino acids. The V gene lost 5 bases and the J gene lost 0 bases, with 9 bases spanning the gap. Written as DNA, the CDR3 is TGCGCCAGCAGACTGGACAGCTCTGGAAACACCATATATTTT. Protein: CASRLDSSGNTIYF. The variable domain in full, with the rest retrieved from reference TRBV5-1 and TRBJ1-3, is KAGVTQTPRYLIKTRGQQVTLSCSPISGHRSVSWYQQTPGQGLQFLFEYFSETQRNKGNFPGRFSGRQFSNSRSEMNVSTLELGDSALYLCASRLDSSGNTIYFGEGSWLTVV.

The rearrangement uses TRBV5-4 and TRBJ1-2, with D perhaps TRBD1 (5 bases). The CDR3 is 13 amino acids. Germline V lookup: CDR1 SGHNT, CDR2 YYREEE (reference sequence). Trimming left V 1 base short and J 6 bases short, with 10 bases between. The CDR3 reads CASSLPRGNGYTF. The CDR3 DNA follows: TGTGCCAGCAGCTTGCCCCGGGGGAATGGCTACACCTTC.

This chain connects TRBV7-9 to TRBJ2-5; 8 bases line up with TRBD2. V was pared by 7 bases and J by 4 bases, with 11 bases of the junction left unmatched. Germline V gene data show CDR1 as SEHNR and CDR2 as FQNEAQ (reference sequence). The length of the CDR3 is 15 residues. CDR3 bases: TGTGCCAGCACCCAGACCGGGGGGGGCGGAGAGACCCAGTACTTC. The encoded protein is CASTQTGGGGETQYF.

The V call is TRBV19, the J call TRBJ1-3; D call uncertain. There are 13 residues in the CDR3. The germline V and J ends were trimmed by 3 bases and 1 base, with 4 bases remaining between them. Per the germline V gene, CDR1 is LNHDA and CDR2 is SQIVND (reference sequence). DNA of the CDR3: TGTGCCAGTAGTATCTCGTCTGGAAACACCATATATTTT. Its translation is CASSISSGNTIYF.

The CDR3 DNA reads as TGTGCCAGCAGCTTCGTGGGGCAGGGTAATTCACCCCTCCACTTT. Its translation: CASSFVGQGNSPLHF. The V and J genes are TRBV5-5 and TRBJ1-6, with D maybe TRBD1 (5 bases). Germline V gene sequence: CDR1 SGHKS, CDR2 YYEKEE (reference sequence). Trimming removed 2 bases from V and 6 bases from J, with 12 bases in between. The CDR3 length is 15 residues.

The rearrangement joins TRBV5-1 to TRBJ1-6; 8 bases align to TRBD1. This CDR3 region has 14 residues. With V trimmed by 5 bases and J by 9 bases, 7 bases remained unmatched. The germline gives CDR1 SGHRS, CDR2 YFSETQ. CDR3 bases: TGCGCCAGCAGTCGGGACAGGACGGCTTCACCCCTCCACTTT. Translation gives CASSRDRTASPLHF. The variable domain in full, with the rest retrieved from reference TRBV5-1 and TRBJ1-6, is KAGVTQTPRYLIKTRGQQVTLSCSPISGHRSVSWYQQTPGQGLQFLFEYFSETQRNKGNFPGRFSGRQFSNSRSEMNVSTLELGDSALYLCASSRDRTASPLHFGNGTRLTVT.

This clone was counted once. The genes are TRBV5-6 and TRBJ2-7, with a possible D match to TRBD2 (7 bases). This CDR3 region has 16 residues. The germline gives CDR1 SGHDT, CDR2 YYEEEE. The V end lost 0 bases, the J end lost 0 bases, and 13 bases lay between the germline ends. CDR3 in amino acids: CASSLAGGRHSYEQYF. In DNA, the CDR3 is TGTGCCAGCAGCTTGGCCGGGGGGCGACACTCCTACGAGCAGTACTTC.

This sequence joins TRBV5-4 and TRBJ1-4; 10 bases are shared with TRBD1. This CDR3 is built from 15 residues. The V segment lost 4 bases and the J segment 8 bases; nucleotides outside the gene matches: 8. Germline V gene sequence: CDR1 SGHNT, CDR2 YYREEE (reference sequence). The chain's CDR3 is CASSLDRGQKEKLFF. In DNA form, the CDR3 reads TGTGCCAGCAGCCTCGACAGGGGGCAGAAAGAAAAACTGTTTTTT.

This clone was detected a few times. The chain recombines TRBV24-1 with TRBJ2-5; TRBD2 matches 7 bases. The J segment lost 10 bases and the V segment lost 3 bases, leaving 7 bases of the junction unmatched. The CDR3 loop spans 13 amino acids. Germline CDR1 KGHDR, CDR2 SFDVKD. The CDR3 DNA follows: TGTGCCACCAGTGATCGCGGGGGTACGAGCCAGTACTTC. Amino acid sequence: CATSDRGGTSQYF.

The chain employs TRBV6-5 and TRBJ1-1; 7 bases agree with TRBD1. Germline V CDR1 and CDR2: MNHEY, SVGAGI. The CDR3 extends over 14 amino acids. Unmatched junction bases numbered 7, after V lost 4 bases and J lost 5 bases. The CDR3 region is CASSSTQGTTEAFF. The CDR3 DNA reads TGTGCCAGCAGTTCAACACAGGGGACGACTGAAGCTTTCTTT.

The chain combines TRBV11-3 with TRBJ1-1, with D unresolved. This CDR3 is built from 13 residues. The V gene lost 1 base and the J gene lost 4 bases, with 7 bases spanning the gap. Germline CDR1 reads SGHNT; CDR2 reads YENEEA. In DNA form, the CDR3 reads TGTGCCAGCAGCTTAGTCCTAACCACTGAAGCTTTCTTT. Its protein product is CASSLVLTTEAFF.

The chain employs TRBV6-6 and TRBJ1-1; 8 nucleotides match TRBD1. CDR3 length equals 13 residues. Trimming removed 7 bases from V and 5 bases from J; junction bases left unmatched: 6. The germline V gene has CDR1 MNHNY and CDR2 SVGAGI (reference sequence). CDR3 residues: CASNSQGVTEAFF. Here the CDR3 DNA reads TGTGCCAGCAATTCACAGGGGGTGACTGAAGCTTTCTTT.

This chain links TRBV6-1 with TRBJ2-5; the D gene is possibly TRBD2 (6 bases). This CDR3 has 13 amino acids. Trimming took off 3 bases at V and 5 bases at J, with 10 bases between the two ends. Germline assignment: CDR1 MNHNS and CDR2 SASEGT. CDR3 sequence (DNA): TGTGCCAGCAGTGATTGGGGGGATGAGACCCAGTACTTC. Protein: CASSDWGDETQYF.

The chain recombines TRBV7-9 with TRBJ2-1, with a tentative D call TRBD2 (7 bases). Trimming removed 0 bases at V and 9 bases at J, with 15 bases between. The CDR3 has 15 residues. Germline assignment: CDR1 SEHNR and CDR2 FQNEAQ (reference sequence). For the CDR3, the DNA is TGTGCCAGCAGCTTAGCTGGGGGGGCCTTTGGTGAGCAGTTCTTC. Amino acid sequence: CASSLAGGAFGEQFF.

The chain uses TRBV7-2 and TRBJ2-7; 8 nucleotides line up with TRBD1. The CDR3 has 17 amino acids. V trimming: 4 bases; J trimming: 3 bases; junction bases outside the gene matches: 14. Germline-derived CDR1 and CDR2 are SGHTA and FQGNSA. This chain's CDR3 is CASSSEFFPTGGYEQYF. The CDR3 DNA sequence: TGTGCCAGCAGCTCCGAGTTTTTTCCCACAGGGGGCTACGAGCAGTACTTC.

The CDR3 is CASSLPIFGGNQPQHF. The CDR3 region has the DNA TGTGCCAGCAGTTTACCCATATTTGGGGGGAACCAGCCCCAGCATTTT. The chain has TRBV27 and TRBJ1-5; D possibly corresponds to TRBD1 (5 bases). The CDR3 totals 16 residues. The V and J ends lost 2 bases and 7 bases respectively, with 18 bases between them. The germline CDR1 and CDR2 sequences are MNHEY and SMNVEV (reference sequence).

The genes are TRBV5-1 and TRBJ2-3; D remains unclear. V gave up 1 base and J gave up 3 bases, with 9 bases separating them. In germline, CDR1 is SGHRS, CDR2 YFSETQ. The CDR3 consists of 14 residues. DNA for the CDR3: TGCGCCAGCAGCTTGAGCCCCGGGACAGATACGCAGTATTTT. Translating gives CASSLSPGTDTQYF.

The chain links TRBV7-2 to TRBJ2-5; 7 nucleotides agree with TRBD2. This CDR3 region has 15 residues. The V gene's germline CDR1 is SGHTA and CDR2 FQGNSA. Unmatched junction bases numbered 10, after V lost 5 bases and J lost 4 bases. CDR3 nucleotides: TGTGCCAGCAGCCCGGGGACTATACTCCGAGAGACCCAGTACTTC. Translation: CASSPGTILRETQYF.